A selection of T cell receptor beta chains follows, all from one sample in a study of blood T cell repertoires in COVID-19. Some clones are missing from TCRdb's copy, which holds only in-frame ones; the method was immunoSEQ multiplex PCR. The sample includes about 150,000 clones, approximately 80% seen only once; the top ten take around 5%. Sequenced: peripheral blood. These receptors were taken from a woman between 50 and 59 years old with acute or convalescent COVID-19. Each CDR3 is given with its conserved first and last residue. D genes are given only for firm matches. The size of a clone is reported for some rows only, either as once, few or many, or as a class for expanded clones.

clone_size	d_call	v_call	j_call	cdr3_nt	cdr3_aa
.	.	TRBV2	TRBJ1-2	TGTGCCAGCAGCGCCAACCCCCCAGGGCACTATGGCTACACCTTC	CASSANPPGHYGYTF
.	.	TRBV9	TRBJ2-1	TGTGCCAGCAGCGTAACGGGAAACAATGAGCAGTTCTTC	CASSVTGNNEQFF
.	.	TRBV28	TRBJ2-5	TGTGCCAGCAGTTTCCGGCCAGGACAAGAGACCCAGTACTTC	CASSFRPGQETQYF
.	TRBD1	TRBV29-1	TRBJ2-5	TGCAGCGTTAATATGGGACAGGGCGAGACCCAGTACTTC	CSVNMGQGETQYF
.	.	TRBV5-1	TRBJ1-2	TGCGCCAGCAGCTTGGAGGCAGGGAGGGATGGCTACACCTTC	CASSLEAGRDGYTF
.	.	TRBV4-3	TRBJ1-4	TGCGCCAGCAGCCAAGATCGTGGCGGGGGGGCGGAAAAACTGTTTTTT	CASSQDRGGGAEKLFF
.	.	TRBV19	TRBJ1-5	TGTGCCAGTAGTATAGATGGCCAACCGGGACTCAATCAGCCCCAGCATTTT	CASSIDGQPGLNQPQHF
.	TRBD2	TRBV7-9	TRBJ2-3	TGTGCCAGCAGCACCGGGGGGGGAGACACAGATACGCAGTATTTT	CASSTGGGDTDTQYF
once	TRBD2	TRBV12-3/TRBV12-4	TRBJ2-1	TGTGCCAGCGGACCTAGCGGGGGGCTTGAGCAGTTCTTC	CASGPSGGLEQFF
.	TRBD2	TRBV7-6	TRBJ2-1	TGTGCCAGCAGCTTGTACAGCGGGGGGGCCCAGGGGTTGTCCAATGAGCAGTTCTTC	CASSLYSGGAQGLSNEQFF
.	.	TRBV11-2	TRBJ1-5	TGTGCCAGCAGCCAGTACGGACAGAACAATCAGCCCCAGCATTTT	CASSQYGQNNQPQHF
.	.	TRBV19	TRBJ1-5	TGTGCCAGTAGTCCAGCATTACAGACCTGGGGGCTAGGTCCCAATCAGCCCCAGCATTTT	CASSPALQTWGLGPNQPQHF
.	.	TRBV19	TRBJ2-1	TGTGCCAGTAGTATTCGGGGGGCTAGAAGTATGGAGCAGTTCTTC	CASSIRGARSMEQFF
.	.	TRBV9	TRBJ2-1	TGTGCCAGCAGCGTAGGGGACTTCCTCCACAATGAGCAGTTCTTC	CASSVGDFLHNEQFF
many	.	TRBV9	TRBJ2-7	TGTGCCAGCAGCCCTTCAGGGGCGGTGGTCGAGCAGTACTTC	CASSPSGAVVEQYF
.	TRBD2	TRBV5-6	TRBJ2-1	TGTGCCAGCAGCTTGTCCTCAATGGGACTAGCAGAGGTCAATGAGCAGTTCTTC	CASSLSSMGLAEVNEQFF
once	TRBD1	TRBV28	TRBJ1-2	TGTGCCAGCAGTTATACAGGGGGCCCCTATGGCTACACCTTC	CASSYTGGPYGYTF
.	.	TRBV19	TRBJ1-1	TGTGCCAGTAGTATAGCAGGACTGGTCACTGAAGCTTTCTTT	CASSIAGLVTEAFF
.	TRBD1	TRBV7-6	TRBJ2-1	TGTGCCAGCAGCTTAAGTTGGGGGGACAGGGGAGACAATGAGCAGTTCTTC	CASSLSWGDRGDNEQFF
.	.	TRBV24-1	TRBJ1-2	TGTGCCACGCCTCCTGGGGGCAGGAACTATGGCTACACCTTC	CATPPGGRNYGYTF
many	.	TRBV7-9	TRBJ1-1	TGTGCCAGCAGTTCATGGACGGGGGGAGAGATGAACACTGAAGCTTTCTTT	CASSSWTGGEMNTEAFF
.	.	TRBV7-2	TRBJ2-3	TGTGCCAGCAGCCAGGACTACAACACAGATACGCAGTATTTT	CASSQDYNTDTQYF
few	TRBD2	TRBV6-4	TRBJ2-3	TGTGCCAGCAGTCCTCTGGGGGGGAGCACAGATACGCAGTATTTT	CASSPLGGSTDTQYF
.	TRBD1	TRBV30	TRBJ1-4	TGTGCCTGGAGTGCACAGGGGAAACTGTTTTTT	CAWSAQGKLFF
.	.	TRBV27	TRBJ1-5	TGTGCCAGCAGTATCCTACAGGGAGATGTTCAGCCCCAGCATTTT	CASSILQGDVQPQHF
.	TRBD1	TRBV7-3	TRBJ2-6	TGTGCCAGCACCGGACAGGGTGGAGCTGGGGCCAACGTCCTGACTTTC	CASTGQGGAGANVLTF
.	.	TRBV6-4	TRBJ1-3	TGTGCCAGCGCAAGACAGGTCACGGCTGGAAACACCATATATTTT	CASARQVTAGNTIYF
.	.	TRBV14	TRBJ1-1	TGTGCCAGCAGCCAAGATAGTGTAGTTGAAGCTTTCTTT	CASSQDSVVEAFF
.	TRBD1	TRBV27	TRBJ2-1	TGTGCCAGCAGTTCGGGACAGGGTTCCTACAATGAGCAGTTCTTC	CASSSGQGSYNEQFF
few	.	TRBV5-3	TRBJ1-2	TGTGCCAGAAGCTCAACAGGTCCCTATGGCTACACCTTC	CARSSTGPYGYTF
.	TRBD1	TRBV5-6	TRBJ1-2	TGTGCCAGCAGTTTCATCGGGACAGGGCTGGGTGGCTACACCTTC	CASSFIGTGLGGYTF
.	TRBD1	TRBV28	TRBJ1-5	TGTGCCAGCAGCCGAGACTGGACAGGATCCAATCAGCCCCAGCATTTT	CASSRDWTGSNQPQHF
.	.	TRBV5-4	TRBJ1-2	TGTGCCAGCAGCTTGGGGGCAGGGGCGAGAAACTATGGCTACACCTTC	CASSLGAGARNYGYTF
.	.	TRBV6-2/TRBV6-3	TRBJ2-3	TGTGCCAGCAGTTACTTCCTGGATAAGGGGGCAGATACGCAGTATTTT	CASSYFLDKGADTQYF
.	.	TRBV2	TRBJ2-5	TGTGCCAACGAGAAGGTCAGGGGAGAGGCCCAGTACTTC	CANEKVRGEAQYF
.	.	TRBV11-2	TRBJ1-3	TGTGCCAGCAGCTTCAGCTCTGGAAACACCATATATTTT	CASSFSSGNTIYF
.	.	TRBV24-1	TRBJ1-2	TGTGCCACCAGTGATCCGCAAAAGGGGGACTATGGCTACACCTTC	CATSDPQKGDYGYTF
.	.	TRBV15	TRBJ1-5	TGTGCCACCAGCAGAGGGGGTCGGGATAATCAGCCCCAGCATTTT	CATSRGGRDNQPQHF
.	TRBD1	TRBV25-1	TRBJ1-2	TGTGCCAGCAACAGGGGCGGTGGCTACACCTTC	CASNRGGGYTF
once	.	TRBV23-1	TRBJ2-1	TGCGCCAGCAGAACAGGGGGGGTCTACAATGAGCAGTTCTTC	CASRTGGVYNEQFF
.	TRBD1	TRBV28	TRBJ1-5	TGTGCCAGCAGGGCAGGGGGGAGCAATCAGCCCCAGCATTTT	CASRAGGSNQPQHF
once	.	TRBV7-3	TRBJ2-1	TGTGCCAGCAGCTTAGGGCCTAGCGACTACAATGAGCAGTTCTTC	CASSLGPSDYNEQFF
.	.	TRBV6-5	TRBJ1-3	TGTGCCAGCACCCGGGAGGCTTCCTCTGGAAACACCATATATTTT	CASTREASSGNTIYF
.	.	TRBV19	TRBJ2-5	TGTGCCACCCGCTTACTACGGACCCAGTACTTC	CATRLLRTQYF
.	TRBD2	TRBV3-1/TRBV3-2	TRBJ2-5	TGTGCCAGCAGCCAGAGCGGGGAAGAGACCCAGTACTTC	CASSQSGEETQYF
.	TRBD1	TRBV4-3	TRBJ1-3	TGCGCCAGCAGCCAGGTGACAGGGGCTGGAAACACCATATATTTT	CASSQVTGAGNTIYF
.	TRBD1	TRBV12-3/TRBV12-4	TRBJ2-5	TGTGCCAGCAGTCTCCGGGACAGAGAGACCCAGTACTTC	CASSLRDRETQYF
.	TRBD1	TRBV10-3	TRBJ2-2	TGTGCCATCAGTAGGACAGGGAGAGCGAACACCGGGGAGCTGTTTTTT	CAISRTGRANTGELFF
.	.	TRBV3-1/TRBV3-2	TRBJ1-1	TGTGCCAGCAGCCGCGGAGGCGCTGAAGCTTTCTTT	CASSRGGAEAFF
.	.	TRBV9	TRBJ2-3	TGTGCCAGCAGCGTAGGTGGGGGGTACACAGATACGCAGTATTTT	CASSVGGGYTDTQYF
medium-sized	.	TRBV4-3	TRBJ2-1	TGCGCCAGCAGCCAATCAGGGACTTCCTACAATGAGCAGTTCTTC	CASSQSGTSYNEQFF